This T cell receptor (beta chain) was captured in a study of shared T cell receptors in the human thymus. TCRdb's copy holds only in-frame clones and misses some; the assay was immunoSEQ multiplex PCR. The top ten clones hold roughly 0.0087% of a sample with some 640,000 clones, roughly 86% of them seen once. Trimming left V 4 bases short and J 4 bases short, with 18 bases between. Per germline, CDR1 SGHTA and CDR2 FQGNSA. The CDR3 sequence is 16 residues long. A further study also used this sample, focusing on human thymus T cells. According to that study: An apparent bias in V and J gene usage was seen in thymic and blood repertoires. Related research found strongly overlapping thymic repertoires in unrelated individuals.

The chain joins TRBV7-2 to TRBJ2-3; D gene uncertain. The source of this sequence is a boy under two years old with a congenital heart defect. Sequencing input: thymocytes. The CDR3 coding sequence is TGTGCCAGCAGCTCCGGGTCTGAACCGATCCCAGATACGCAGTATTTT. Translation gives CASSSGSEPIPDTQYF.